A selection of T cell receptor beta chains follows, all from one sample in a study of control samples from healthy donors and cancer patients. Some clones are missing from TCRdb's copy, which holds only in-frame ones; the method was immunoSEQ multiplex PCR. The sample carries some 71,000 clones, approximately 87% recorded once. The sequencing sample was made of PBMCs. The receptors come from a woman between 50 and 59 years old with head and neck cancer. CDR3s include the opening cysteine and the closing phenylalanine or tryptophan. Fields, in order: clone size, J gene, V gene, CDR3 protein. Part of the rows lack a size; the others show once, few, many or a class for expanded clones.

>NA|TRBJ1-2|TRBV5-1
CASSPGDRVYGYTF
>NA|TRBJ2-5|TRBV19
CASSTGTGVPETQYF
>NA|TRBJ1-2|TRBV4-1
CASSQDRVGYGYTF
>NA|TRBJ1-3|TRBV7-9
CASSLLGRQGRISGNTIYF
>NA|TRBJ2-7|TRBV7-2
CASSLVRGGAGEQYF
>NA|TRBJ1-1|TRBV11-2
CASSLAHLTEAFF
>NA|TRBJ1-4|TRBV5-1
CASSLRQGGIATNEKLFF
>NA|TRBJ2-7|TRBV28
CASRPGGRTSYEQYF
>NA|TRBJ1-5|TRBV19
CASSIWGGQGSNQPQHF
>NA|TRBJ2-1|TRBV5-1
CASSLSPAGGYNEQFF
>NA|TRBJ2-5|TRBV4-3
CASSQGLGREETQYF
>few|TRBJ2-3|TRBV19
CASSRGAGDTQYF
>NA|TRBJ1-1|TRBV28
CASSPLTGALVDTEAFF
>NA|TRBJ1-2|TRBV20-1
CSASGVSVAGGRDYTF
>NA|TRBJ2-7|TRBV5-4
CASRWGQSSYEQYF
>NA|TRBJ1-5|TRBV7-9
CASSFTANQPQHF
>NA|TRBJ2-3|TRBV9
CASSVAEGYTDTQYF
>NA|TRBJ1-2|TRBV11-2
CASSLYTAASSRDGYTF
>NA|TRBJ2-3|TRBV5-4
CASTRLAGETDTQYF
>few|TRBJ1-4|TRBV11-2
CASRSGRGWKENEKLFF
>once|TRBJ1-2|TRBV7-2
CASSLAQGLPVYGYTF
>NA|TRBJ2-7|TRBV5-1
CASSLGAYEQYF
>NA|TRBJ2-2|TRBV6-5
CASRFSGGAAGELFF
>NA|TRBJ2-3|TRBV5-1
CASSVAAGDTDTQYF
>NA|TRBJ1-2|TRBV5-6
CASSLRTAHYGYTF
>once|TRBJ1-1|TRBV7-8
CASSSTSLYTEAFF
>NA|TRBJ2-1|TRBV28
CASSTRGGPIYNEQFF
>NA|TRBJ2-7|TRBV10-1
CASSLPGLAVLRSSYEQYF
>NA|TRBJ1-1|TRBV28
CASSLTALNTEAFF
>NA|TRBJ1-2|TRBV28
CASSLGSDPGSYGYTF
>NA|TRBJ1-2|TRBV2
CASSERGAYNYGYTF